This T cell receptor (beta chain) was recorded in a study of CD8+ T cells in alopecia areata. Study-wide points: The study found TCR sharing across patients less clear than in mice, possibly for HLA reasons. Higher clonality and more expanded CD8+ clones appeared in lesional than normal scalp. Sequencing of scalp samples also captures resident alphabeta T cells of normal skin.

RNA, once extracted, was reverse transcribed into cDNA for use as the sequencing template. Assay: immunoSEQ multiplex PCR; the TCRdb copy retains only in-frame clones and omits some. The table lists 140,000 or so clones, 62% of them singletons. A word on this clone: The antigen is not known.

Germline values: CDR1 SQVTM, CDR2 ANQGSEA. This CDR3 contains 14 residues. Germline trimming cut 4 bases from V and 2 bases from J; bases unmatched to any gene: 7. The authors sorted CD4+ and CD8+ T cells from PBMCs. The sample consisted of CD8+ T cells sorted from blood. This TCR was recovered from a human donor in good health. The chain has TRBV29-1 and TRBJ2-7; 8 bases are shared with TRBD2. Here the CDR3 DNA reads TGCAGCGTTGTTCTAGCGGGCAACACCTACGAGCAGTACTTC. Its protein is CSVVLAGNTYEQYF.